These T cell receptor beta chains were read from a single sample in a study of shared T cell receptors in the human thymus. TCRdb's table, derived via immunoSEQ multiplex PCR, lists solely in-frame clones and lacks some. Altogether roughly 710,000 clones are present, 70% to 90% being singletons, with the ten largest covering roughly 0.01%. Separately, the same data were catalogued under a study of human thymus T cells.

The sample comprised thymocytes. Receptors originate from a girl in the first two years of life with a congenital heart defect. The CDR3 runs from the conserved cysteine through the conserved F or W. A D gene is named only where the DNA matches it firmly. The size field is filled for only some rows; it gives once, few, many or a size class.

TRBV18	TRBJ1-1	NA	NA	TGTGCCAGCTCACCAGGGCCTTTCGGGATAAACACTGAAGCTTTCTTT	CASSPGPFGINTEAFF
TRBV27	TRBJ2-7	NA	TRBD1	TGTGCCACCAAGGGGGACAGATACTACGAGCAGTACTTC	CATKGDRYYEQYF
TRBV4-1	TRBJ1-1	once	NA	TGCGCCAGCAGCCAAGTTATCCCTTTTAGCACTGAAGCTTTCTTT	CASSQVIPFSTEAFF
TRBV7-2	TRBJ2-2	NA	NA	TGTGCCAGCAAACGACTAGTCCAGACCGGGGAGCTGTTTTTT	CASKRLVQTGELFF
TRBV10-3	TRBJ1-6	NA	NA	TGTGCCATCAGGGTTGTCTCCACTCACTATTCCCCCCTCCACTTT	CAIRVVSTHYSPLHF
TRBV15	TRBJ1-2	few	NA	TGTGCCACCAGCGCAGGGGCCCTCTATGGCTACACCTTC	CATSAGALYGYTF
TRBV6-4	TRBJ1-6	NA	NA	TGTGCCAGCAGTGAAACGAAGGGGCGAGGTAATAATTCACCCCTCCACTTT	CASSETKGRGNNSPLHF
TRBV19	TRBJ1-2	NA	NA	TGTGCCGCTAGTCAAAGGATTGGGAAAGGGGCTAACTATGGCTACACCTTC	CAASQRIGKGANYGYTF
TRBV7-8	TRBJ2-7	NA	TRBD1	TGTGCCAGCAGCTATGGAGGACAGGGATCAGGGTCAGCATCCCTTATCTACGAGCAGTACTTC	CASSYGGQGSGSASLIYEQYF
TRBV27	TRBJ2-2	NA	NA	TGTGCCAGCAGTCAGGGAAAAGGGATGAACACCGGGGAGCTGTTTTTT	CASSQGKGMNTGELFF
TRBV2	TRBJ1-1	NA	TRBD1	TGTGCCACCTCAGACAGGGGAACTGAAGCTTTCTTT	CATSDRGTEAFF
TRBV4-3	TRBJ2-1	NA	TRBD1	TGCGCCAGCAGCCAAGTTGCTCGCCAGGGGGACAATGAGCAGTTCTTC	CASSQVARQGDNEQFF
TRBV5-6	TRBJ2-5	NA	NA	TGTGCCAGCAGTTCTCGGGAGACCCAGTACTTC	CASSSRETQYF
TRBV15	TRBJ1-4	NA	NA	TGTGCCACCAGCAGGCTGCCTGAGGACTCTAATGAAAAACTGTTTTTT	CATSRLPEDSNEKLFF
TRBV6-1	TRBJ2-1	NA	NA	TGTGCCAGCAGTCTCCGGGACAATACCTACAATGAGCAGTTCTTC	CASSLRDNTYNEQFF
TRBV6-1	TRBJ1-3	NA	NA	TGTGCCAGCACCAGGGCTGGAAACACCATATATTTT	CASTRAGNTIYF
TRBV15	TRBJ1-2	NA	NA	TGTGCCACCAGCAGAGATAGGGGACTTCCTCGGGCAGTTTTTAACTATGGCTACACCTTC	CATSRDRGLPRAVFNYGYTF
TRBV4-3	TRBJ2-3	NA	NA	TGCGCCAGCAGCCAATCTTGGACTCCGAGCACAGATACGCAGTATTTT	CASSQSWTPSTDTQYF
TRBV5-1	TRBJ2-3	NA	NA	TGCGCCAGCAGCTGTGGGGAGGGGGGGACCAGGGATACGCAGTATTTT	CASSCGEGGTRDTQYF
TRBV21-1	TRBJ2-4	NA	NA	TGTGCCAGCAGAGGGGTAGTAGAAAACATTCAGTACTTC	CASRGVVENIQYF
TRBV6-4	TRBJ2-1	once	NA	TGTGCCAGCGCCTGGCGGGATTCCAGCCATGAGCAGTTCTTC	CASAWRDSSHEQFF